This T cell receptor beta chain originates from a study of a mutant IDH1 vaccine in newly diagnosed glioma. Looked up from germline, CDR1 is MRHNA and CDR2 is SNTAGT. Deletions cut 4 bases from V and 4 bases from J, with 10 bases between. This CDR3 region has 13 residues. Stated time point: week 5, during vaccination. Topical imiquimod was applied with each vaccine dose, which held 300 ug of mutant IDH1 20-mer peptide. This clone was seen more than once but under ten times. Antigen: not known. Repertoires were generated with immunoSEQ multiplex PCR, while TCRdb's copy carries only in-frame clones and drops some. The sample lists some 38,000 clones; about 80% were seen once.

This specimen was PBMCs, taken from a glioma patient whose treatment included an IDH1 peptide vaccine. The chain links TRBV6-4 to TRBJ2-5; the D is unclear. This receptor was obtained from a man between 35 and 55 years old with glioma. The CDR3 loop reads CASSVNLGETQYF. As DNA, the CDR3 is TGTGCCAGCAGTGTCAATCTGGGAGAGACCCAGTACTTC.